These T cell receptor beta chains were read from a single sample in a study of a mutant IDH1 vaccine in newly diagnosed glioma. Assay: immunoSEQ multiplex PCR; the TCRdb copy retains only in-frame clones and omits some. Among roughly 35,000 clones listed, 70% to 90% were seen once. Source: PBMCs, taken from a glioma patient treated with radiotherapy, temozolomide or both. These receptors came from a woman in her thirties or forties with glioma. Each CDR3 is given with its conserved first and last residue. The D gene is left open where the match is weak. Expanded clones are given a class, and other clones once, few, many or no size at all.

v_gene	d_gene	j_gene	abundance	CDR3nt	CDR3aa
TRBV2	NA	TRBJ2-7	NA	TGTGCCACCGCGCTGGGGACTCGTGCGGAGCAGTACTTC	CATALGTRAEQYF
TRBV18	NA	TRBJ2-6	NA	TGTGCCAGCTCACCACCTTCCGGCCCTGGGGCCAACGTCCTGACTTTC	CASSPPSGPGANVLTF
TRBV19	TRBD2	TRBJ2-5	NA	TGTGCCAGTAGTATCAGCGGGACCCAAGAGACCCAGTACTTC	CASSISGTQETQYF
TRBV5-1	NA	TRBJ2-5	NA	TGCGCCAGCAGGGGCACACAAGAGACCCAGTACTTC	CASRGTQETQYF
TRBV18	NA	TRBJ2-2	NA	TGTGCCAGCTCACTCTTGGGGGCGGAAAACACCGGGGAGCTGTTTTTT	CASSLLGAENTGELFF
TRBV10-2	TRBD1	TRBJ2-5	NA	TGCGCCAGCACATCGTACGGGACAGGGACAGAGACCCAGTACTTC	CASTSYGTGTETQYF
TRBV6-5	NA	TRBJ2-5	NA	TGTGCCAGCGGGTCCGGAGAGACCCAGTACTTC	CASGSGETQYF
TRBV4-1	TRBD2	TRBJ2-2	NA	TGCGCCAGCAGCCAAGGTCCTAAGTCCCGGGAGGGCCGTCGGGAGCTGTTTTTT	CASSQGPKSREGRRELFF
TRBV12-5	TRBD2	TRBJ2-1	NA	TGTGCTAGTGGTTCTAGAGCGGGAGGCGCGGATGAGCAGTTCTTC	CASGSRAGGADEQFF
TRBV9	TRBD2	TRBJ2-7	once	TGTGCCAGCAGCGTAGGGGATAGCGGGAGGGCCACCACTTTT	CASSVGDSGRATTF
TRBV4-1	NA	TRBJ2-5	NA	TGCGCCAGCAGCCAAACGCCGCTGGAAGAGACCCAGTACTTC	CASSQTPLEETQYF
TRBV4-1	NA	TRBJ1-2	NA	TGCGCCAGCAGCCAAGCCGAGAATTCTAACTATGGCTACACCTTC	CASSQAENSNYGYTF
TRBV2	NA	TRBJ1-5	NA	TGTGCCAGCAGTGAATGGGGAACGCAAGATAGCAATCAGCCCCAGCATTTT	CASSEWGTQDSNQPQHF
TRBV5-7	NA	TRBJ1-5	NA	TGTGCCAGCAGCCCTGGGGGTGGGTGGGTCGGCAATCAGCCCCAGCATTTT	CASSPGGGWVGNQPQHF
TRBV5-1	TRBD1	TRBJ1-3	NA	TGCGCCAGCAGCTCAGGGCCCACCGGGACAGCGATCAGCAGGGACACCATATATTTT	CASSSGPTGTAISRDTIYF
TRBV29-1	TRBD1	TRBJ2-5	NA	TGCAGCGTTTGGGACAGGGCAGAGACCCAGTACTTC	CSVWDRAETQYF
TRBV6-1	NA	TRBJ1-5	once	TGTGCCAGCAGTGACGAGCCCTCGCGGCCCCAGCATTTT	CASSDEPSRPQHF
TRBV2	NA	TRBJ1-4	NA	TGTGCCAGCAGTGGTGGGTCCGGGCGCGCTAATGAAAAACTGTTTTTT	CASSGGSGRANEKLFF
TRBV25-1	TRBD1	TRBJ2-7	NA	TGTGCCAGCAGTGGGGGGACAGGAGTTTCCTACGAGCAGTACTTC	CASSGGTGVSYEQYF
TRBV5-4	NA	TRBJ1-2	NA	TGTGCCAGCAGCTCTCAGGCCTTCGGGGGCTACACCTTC	CASSSQAFGGYTF
TRBV5-1	TRBD1	TRBJ1-4	NA	TGCGCCAGCAGCCTGGGACAGCCTAATGAAAAACTGTTTTTT	CASSLGQPNEKLFF
TRBV5-1	NA	TRBJ1-2	NA	TGCGCCAGCAGCCCCATCTCAGGGTCAACTAACTATGGCTACACCTTC	CASSPISGSTNYGYTF
TRBV6-5	TRBD1	TRBJ1-5	NA	TGTGCCAGCAGGGGACAGGGTGGTCAGCCCCAGCATTTT	CASRGQGGQPQHF
TRBV2	NA	TRBJ2-7	NA	TGTGCCAGCAGTGATAAGAGGGCCGCGAGGGTTGTTGAGCAGTACTTC	CASSDKRAARVVEQYF
TRBV2	NA	TRBJ2-5	NA	TGTGCCAGTATCCCGGGACCGCACCAAGAGACCCAGTACTTC	CASIPGPHQETQYF
TRBV7-9	NA	TRBJ2-7	NA	TGTGCCAGCAGCTTAGGGGACCCCTATTGGGGTAATGGGACCTACGAGCAGTACTTC	CASSLGDPYWGNGTYEQYF
TRBV5-4	NA	TRBJ1-2	NA	TGTGCCAGCAGGGGTGCGCCAGGGTTCAATGGCTACACCTTC	CASRGAPGFNGYTF
TRBV7-8	TRBD2	TRBJ2-5	NA	TGTGCCAGCAGACCCGCCGGGACTAGCGTCGGCGAGACCCAGTACTTC	CASRPAGTSVGETQYF
TRBV7-2	NA	TRBJ1-6	few	TGTGCCAGCAGCTACGGACAGCAAAGCTCCTATAATTCACCCCTCCACTTT	CASSYGQQSSYNSPLHF
TRBV25-1	NA	TRBJ1-2	NA	TGTGCCAGCAGTTTAGGATATGGCTACACCTTC	CASSLGYGYTF
TRBV2	NA	TRBJ2-3	NA	TGTGCCAGCAGTGACAGACTAGAGGCTCTGCCTACGCAGTATTTT	CASSDRLEALPTQYF
TRBV11-3	NA	TRBJ1-3	NA	TGTGCCAGCAGCTTACGTGTCGGGACTTTAAGAAACACCATATATTTT	CASSLRVGTLRNTIYF
TRBV11-2	TRBD1	TRBJ1-2	NA	TGTGCCAGCAGCTTAGGGACAGGGAACTATGGCTACACCTTC	CASSLGTGNYGYTF
TRBV5-4	TRBD2	TRBJ2-2	NA	TGTGCCAGCAGCCCTAGCGGGAGGGCCCTCACCGGGGAGCTGTTTTTT	CASSPSGRALTGELFF
TRBV6-6	NA	TRBJ2-7	NA	TGTGCCAGCAGTTACCCCGGACAATCCTACGAGCAGTACTTC	CASSYPGQSYEQYF
TRBV19	NA	TRBJ2-5	NA	TGTGCCAGCGGCAGGGGCAGGGCCGAGACCCAGTACTTC	CASGRGRAETQYF
TRBV7-3	NA	TRBJ2-7	few	TGTGCCAGCACCCAGCCCCGGGACACCCAGGCCTCCTACGAGCAGTACTTC	CASTQPRDTQASYEQYF
TRBV2	TRBD1	TRBJ2-3	NA	TGTGCCAGCAGTGTACAGGGGGCTGGGACAGATACGCAGTATTTT	CASSVQGAGTDTQYF
TRBV4-1	NA	TRBJ1-6	NA	TGCGCCAGCAGCCAAGATTGGGGTGTAGGCCAGGGTTATAATTCACCCCTCCACTTT	CASSQDWGVGQGYNSPLHF
TRBV25-1	NA	TRBJ2-2	NA	TGTGCCAGCAGTGAGTCAGGTGTCCTGAACACCGGGGAGCTGTTTTTT	CASSESGVLNTGELFF
TRBV18	TRBD1	TRBJ2-2	NA	TGTGCCAGCTCACCCGCGGGACAGGGTAGCACCGGGGAGCTGTTTTTT	CASSPAGQGSTGELFF
TRBV6-5	NA	TRBJ1-2	NA	TGTGCCAGCAGTTACTCGTCGACACGGCAGTACACCTTC	CASSYSSTRQYTF
TRBV9	NA	TRBJ2-7	NA	TGTGCCAGCAGTTCAGCGGAGGGCGGGGCGACCTACGAGCAGTACTTC	CASSSAEGGATYEQYF
TRBV10-3	NA	TRBJ2-7	once	TGTGCCATCAGTGAAGGACATGTGAGCTCCTACGAGCAGTACTTC	CAISEGHVSSYEQYF
TRBV5-1	TRBD1	TRBJ2-3	NA	TGCGCCAGCAGCTTTGGGGACAGGGCAGATACGCAGTATTTT	CASSFGDRADTQYF
TRBV5-1	NA	TRBJ2-7	once	TGCGCCAGCAGCTTGGATTGGCAGGGGGGCTACGAGCAGTACTTC	CASSLDWQGGYEQYF
TRBV6-6	TRBD1	TRBJ2-7	NA	TGTGCCAGCAGTGCAGCCGGGACAGGGGATTACGAGCAGTACTTC	CASSAAGTGDYEQYF
TRBV7-2	NA	TRBJ2-7	few	TGTGCCAGCAGCTCCACCCCTAGCTACGAGCAGTACTTC	CASSSTPSYEQYF
TRBV6-1	TRBD2	TRBJ2-7	NA	TGTGCCAGTTCCGGCAAGGGGACTAGCAGTATGGAGCAGTACTTC	CASSGKGTSSMEQYF
TRBV18	NA	TRBJ2-1	NA	TGTGCCAGCTCACGATCCCAAAATCGGGGAAGCTCCTACAATGAGCAGTTCTTC	CASSRSQNRGSSYNEQFF
TRBV5-6	NA	TRBJ2-2	NA	TGTGCCAGCAGCTTGGCCTTCGCCGGGGAGCTGTTTTTT	CASSLAFAGELFF
TRBV30	NA	TRBJ1-4	few	TGTGCCTGGAGTTCAGGCATGAGTGAAAAACTGTTTTTT	CAWSSGMSEKLFF
TRBV10-3	NA	TRBJ1-1	NA	TGTGCCATCAGTGAGAGGGAACGGAACACTGAAGCTTTCTTT	CAISERERNTEAFF
TRBV4-3	NA	TRBJ1-1	NA	TGCGCCAGCAGTCCCAGTGAGAACACTGAAGCTTTCTTT	CASSPSENTEAFF
TRBV7-2	TRBD1	TRBJ1-1	NA	TGTGCCAGCAGCTTAGTCAGGGGGAAGGCTGAAGCTTTCTTT	CASSLVRGKAEAFF